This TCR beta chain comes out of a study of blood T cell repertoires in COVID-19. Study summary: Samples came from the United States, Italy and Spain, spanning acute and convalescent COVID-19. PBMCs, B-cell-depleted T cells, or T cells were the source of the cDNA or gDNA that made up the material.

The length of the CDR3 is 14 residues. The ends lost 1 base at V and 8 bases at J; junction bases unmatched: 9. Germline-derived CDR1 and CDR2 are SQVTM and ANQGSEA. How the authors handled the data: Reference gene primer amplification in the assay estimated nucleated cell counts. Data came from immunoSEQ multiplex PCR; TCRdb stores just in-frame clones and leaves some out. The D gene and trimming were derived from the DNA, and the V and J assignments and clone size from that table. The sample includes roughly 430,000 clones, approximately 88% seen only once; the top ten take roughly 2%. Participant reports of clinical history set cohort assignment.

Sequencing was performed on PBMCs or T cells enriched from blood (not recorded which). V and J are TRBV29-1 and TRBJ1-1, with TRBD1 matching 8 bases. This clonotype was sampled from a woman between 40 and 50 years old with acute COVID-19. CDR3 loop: CSVEVGAGGYEAFF. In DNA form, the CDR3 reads TGCAGCGTTGAAGTGGGAGCAGGGGGCTACGAAGCTTTCTTT. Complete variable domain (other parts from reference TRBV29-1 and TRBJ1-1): SAVISQKPSRDICQRGTSLTIQCQVDSQVTMMFWYRQQPGQSLTLIATANQGSEATYESGFVIDKFPISRPNLTFSTLTVSNMSPEDSSIYLCSVEVGAGGYEAFFGQGTRLTVV.